The text below deals with one T cell receptor (beta chain). Libraries were prepared by immunoSEQ multiplex PCR; TCRdb keeps only in-frame clonotypes and omits some of them. The table lists 65,000 to 75,000 clones, approximately 80% of them singletons. CDR1 is LGHDT, CDR2 YNNKEL, per germline (reference sequence). V lost 0 bases and J lost 0, with 6 bases in between. The CDR3 is 16 amino acids. The sample comes from a study of blood T cell repertoires in COVID-19. At the level of the study: Acute and convalescent COVID-19 samples came from the United States, Italy and Spain. The analysed material was cDNA or gDNA that came from T cells, B-cell-depleted T cells, or PBMCs.

This TCR was recovered from a man older than 75 with acute or convalescent COVID-19. This chain links TRBV3-1 (or the pseudogene TRBV3-2) with TRBJ2-6, with unresolved D. The source material was peripheral blood. The CDR3 here is CASSQDPSSGANVLTF. CDR3 nucleotide sequence: TGTGCCAGCAGCCAAGATCCCAGCTCTGGGGCCAACGTCCTGACTTTC.